This T cell receptor beta chain was observed in a study of shared clonotypes between healthy human individuals. Points from the study as a whole: Non-shared clonotypes were found to have lower generation probabilities than the clonotypes that were shared by all four of the sorted-subset donors.

The assay used deep level. Some clones are missing from TCRdb's copy, which holds only in-frame ones; the method was immunoSEQ multiplex PCR. The table includes hundreds of thousands of clones, about 74% detected once. Comments on this clone: What it binds is unknown.

The V and J ends lost 2 bases and 3 bases, in that order; junction bases with no gene match: 4. Per the germline V gene, CDR1 is GTSNPN and CDR2 is SVGIG (reference sequence). This CDR3 has 14 residues. The receptor was derived from a woman aged 25 to 39 in good health. V usage is TRBV30 and J usage is TRBJ2-7; 10 bases line up with TRBD2. The specimen was memory CD4+ T cells sorted from blood. Subset described: CD45RA-negative fraction. CDR3 loop: CAWSKLAGSYEQYF. The DNA for the CDR3 is TGTGCCTGGAGTAAACTAGCGGGAAGCTACGAGCAGTACTTC.